This TCR beta chain was captured in a study of shared clonotypes between healthy human individuals. This table comes from immunoSEQ multiplex PCR, and its TCRdb copy is limited to in-frame clones, with some not included. The table records fewer than 2.5 million clones, approximately 94% of them present only once. Findings and caveats of the study: When compared with the clonotypes that were shared by all four sorted-subset donors, the non-shared clonotypes turned out to have lower generation probabilities.

The CDR3 runs to 14 residues. V dropped 8 bases and J dropped 8 bases, with 20 bases sitting between them. Looked up from germline, CDR1 is MDHEN and CDR2 is SYDVKM. Regarding this clone: The target antigen is unknown.

The clonotype was recovered from a man younger than 35 in good health. Some clones in this sample may be carry-over from other donors' samples. V usage is TRBV28 and J usage is TRBJ2-3; the D gene is possibly TRBD2 (6 bases). The sample consisted of naive CD4+ T cells from PBMCs. Subset in this sample: CD45RA+ positively selected. The CDR3 region is CASQRRGLFGTQYF. The DNA of the CDR3 is TGTGCCAGCCAGCGGAGGGGCCTCTTCGGTACGCAGTATTTT.